One T cell receptor beta chain is described in this entry. The sample originates from a study of blood T cell repertoires in COVID-19. Study at large: Samples representing acute and convalescent COVID-19 were sourced from the United States, Italy and Spain. T cells, B-cell-depleted T cells, or PBMCs supplied cDNA or gDNA.

Symptom resolution, clearance, or two negative PCRs marked donors in Cohort 3 as recovered. Trimming removed 4 bases at V and 0 bases at J, with 10 bases between. The germline V gene has CDR1 LNHDA and CDR2 SQIVND (reference sequence). The CDR3 consists of 15 residues. Here immunoSEQ multiplex PCR was the method, and the copy in TCRdb shows in-frame clones only, minus some. The sample lists around 210,000 clones, more than 80% occurring once. The sequence came from a young woman who had recovered from COVID-19. V usage is TRBV19 and J usage is TRBJ2-4, with D hard to call. The sample was PBMCs or T cells enriched from blood (not recorded which). The CDR3 DNA is TGTGCCAGTAGTAGCGGCAGAATAGCCAAAAACATTCAGTACTTC. It encodes CASSSGRIAKNIQYF.